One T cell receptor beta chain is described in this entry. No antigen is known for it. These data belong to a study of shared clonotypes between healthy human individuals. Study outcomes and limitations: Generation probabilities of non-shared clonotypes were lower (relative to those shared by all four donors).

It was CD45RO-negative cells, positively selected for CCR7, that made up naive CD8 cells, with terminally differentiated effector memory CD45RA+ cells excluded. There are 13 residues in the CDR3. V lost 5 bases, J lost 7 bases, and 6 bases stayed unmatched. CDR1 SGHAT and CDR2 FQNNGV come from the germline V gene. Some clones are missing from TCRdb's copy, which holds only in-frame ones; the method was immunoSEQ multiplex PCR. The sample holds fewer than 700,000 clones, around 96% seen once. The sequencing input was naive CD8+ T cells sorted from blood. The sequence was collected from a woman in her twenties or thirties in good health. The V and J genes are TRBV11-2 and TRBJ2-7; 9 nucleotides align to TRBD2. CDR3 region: CASSPGLASEQYF. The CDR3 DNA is TGTGCCAGCAGCCCAGGACTAGCGAGTGAGCAGTACTTC.